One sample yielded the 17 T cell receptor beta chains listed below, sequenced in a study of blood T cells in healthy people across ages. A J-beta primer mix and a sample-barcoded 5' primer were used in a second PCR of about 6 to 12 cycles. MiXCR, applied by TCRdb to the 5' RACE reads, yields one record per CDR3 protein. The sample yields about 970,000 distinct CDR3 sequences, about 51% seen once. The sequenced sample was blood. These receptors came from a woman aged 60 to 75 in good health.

The CDR3 sequence: CASSERWNEQFF. CDR3 bases: TGTGCCAGCAGTGAGAGGTGGAATGAGCAGTTCTTC. The J gene is TRBJ2-1, the V gene TRBV6-5; D is uncertain. Germline V gives CDR1 MNHEY, CDR2 SVGAGI. Trimming took 5 bases from V and 7 from J, leaving 9 bases between them. The CDR3 is 12 amino acids.

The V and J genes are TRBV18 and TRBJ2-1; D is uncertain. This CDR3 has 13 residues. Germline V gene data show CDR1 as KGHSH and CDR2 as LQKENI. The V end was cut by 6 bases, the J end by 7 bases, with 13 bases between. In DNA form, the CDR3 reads TGTGCCAGCTCGAGCCTTGACCTAAATGAGCAGTTCTTC. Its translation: CASSSLDLNEQFF.

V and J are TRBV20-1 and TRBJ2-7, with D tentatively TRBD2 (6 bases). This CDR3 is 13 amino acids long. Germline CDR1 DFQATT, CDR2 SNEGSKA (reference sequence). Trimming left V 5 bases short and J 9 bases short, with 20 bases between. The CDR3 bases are TGCAGTGCTCCCCAGGGAGGCGTACGCGGGCAGTACTTC. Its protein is CSAPQGGVRGQYF.

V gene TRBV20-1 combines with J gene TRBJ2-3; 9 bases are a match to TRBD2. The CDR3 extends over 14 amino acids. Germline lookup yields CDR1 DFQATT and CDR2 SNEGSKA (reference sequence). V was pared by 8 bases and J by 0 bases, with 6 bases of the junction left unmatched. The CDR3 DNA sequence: TGCAGTACCCGCGGGGGGGCCAGCACAGATACGCAGTATTTT. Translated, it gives CSTRGGASTDTQYF.

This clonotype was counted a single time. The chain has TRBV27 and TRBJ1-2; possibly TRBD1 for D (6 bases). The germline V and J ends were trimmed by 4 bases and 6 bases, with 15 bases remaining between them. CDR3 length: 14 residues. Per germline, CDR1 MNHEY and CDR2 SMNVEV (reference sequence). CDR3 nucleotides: TGTGCCAGCAGTTCCTCAGGGGTGTTGGATGGCTACACCTTC. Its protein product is CASSSSGVLDGYTF.

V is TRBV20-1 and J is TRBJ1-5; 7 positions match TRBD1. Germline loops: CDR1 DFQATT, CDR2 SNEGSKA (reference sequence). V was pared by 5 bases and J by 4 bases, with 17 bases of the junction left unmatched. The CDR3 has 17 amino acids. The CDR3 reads CSAAGSGQGGPNQPQHF. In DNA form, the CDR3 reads TGCAGTGCTGCGGGGTCCGGGCAGGGGGGTCCTAATCAGCCCCAGCATTTT.

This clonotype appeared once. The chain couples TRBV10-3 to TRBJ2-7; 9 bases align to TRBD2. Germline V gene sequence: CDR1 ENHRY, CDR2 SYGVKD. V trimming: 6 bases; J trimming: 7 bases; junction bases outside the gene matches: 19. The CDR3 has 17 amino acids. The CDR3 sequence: CAISDPGLARGYNEQYF. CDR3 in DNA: TGTGCCATCAGCGACCCGGGACTAGCTCGGGGGTACAATGAGCAGTACTTC.

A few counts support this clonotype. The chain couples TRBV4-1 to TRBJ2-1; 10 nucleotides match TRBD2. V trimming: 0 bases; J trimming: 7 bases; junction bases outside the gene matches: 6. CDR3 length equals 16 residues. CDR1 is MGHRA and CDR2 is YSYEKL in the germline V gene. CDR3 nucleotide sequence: TGCGCCAGCAGCCAAGATCGGTCTAGCGGGAGTAATGAGCAGTTCTTC. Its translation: CASSQDRSSGSNEQFF.

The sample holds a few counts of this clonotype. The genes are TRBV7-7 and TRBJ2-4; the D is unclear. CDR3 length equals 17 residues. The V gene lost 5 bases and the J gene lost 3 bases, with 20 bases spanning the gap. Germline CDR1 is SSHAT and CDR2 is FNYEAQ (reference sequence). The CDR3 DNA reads TGTGCCAGCAGCACCGACCCCGCTAGAGACCTCAAAAACATTCAGTACTTC. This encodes CASSTDPARDLKNIQYF.

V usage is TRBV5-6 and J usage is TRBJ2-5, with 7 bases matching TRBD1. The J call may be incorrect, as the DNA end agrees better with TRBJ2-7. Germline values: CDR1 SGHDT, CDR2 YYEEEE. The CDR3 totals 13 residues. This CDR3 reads CASYGQAPHEQYF. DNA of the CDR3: TGTGCCAGCTACGGACAGGCCCCCCACGAGCAGTACTTC.

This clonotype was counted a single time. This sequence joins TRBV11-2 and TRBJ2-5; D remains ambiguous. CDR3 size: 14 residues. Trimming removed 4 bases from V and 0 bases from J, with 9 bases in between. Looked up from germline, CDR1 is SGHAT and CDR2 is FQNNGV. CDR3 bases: TGTGCCAGCAGCTACGCAGCGTACCAAGAGACCCAGTACTTC. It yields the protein CASSYAAYQETQYF. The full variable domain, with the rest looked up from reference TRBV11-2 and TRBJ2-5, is EAGVAQSPRYKIIEKRQSVAFWCNPISGHATLYWYQQILGQGPKLLIQFQNNGVVDDSQLPKDRFSAERLKGVDSTLKIQPAKLEDSAVYLCASSYAAYQETQYFGPGTRLLVL.

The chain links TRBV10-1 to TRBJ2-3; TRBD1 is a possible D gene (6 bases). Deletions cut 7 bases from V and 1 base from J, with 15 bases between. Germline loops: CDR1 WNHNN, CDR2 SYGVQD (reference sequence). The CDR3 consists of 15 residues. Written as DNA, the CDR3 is TGCGCCAGCAATCCGGGACACCTTCGCACAGATACGCAGTATTTT. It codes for CASNPGHLRTDTQYF.

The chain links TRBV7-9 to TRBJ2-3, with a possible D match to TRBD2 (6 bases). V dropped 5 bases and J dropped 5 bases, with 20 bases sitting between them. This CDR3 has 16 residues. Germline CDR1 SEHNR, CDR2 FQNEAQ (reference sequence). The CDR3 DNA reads TGTGCCAGCAGCCCTAGATTGGGGCGGGATAGAGATACGCAGTATTTT. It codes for CASSPRLGRDRDTQYF.

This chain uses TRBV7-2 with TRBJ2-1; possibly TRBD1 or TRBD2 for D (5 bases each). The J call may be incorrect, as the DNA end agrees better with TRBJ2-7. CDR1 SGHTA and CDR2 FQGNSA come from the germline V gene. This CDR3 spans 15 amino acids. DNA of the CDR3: TGTGCCAGCAGCTTAGGGGGGAGTAGATACAATGAGCAGTACTTC. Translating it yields CASSLGGSRYNEQYF.

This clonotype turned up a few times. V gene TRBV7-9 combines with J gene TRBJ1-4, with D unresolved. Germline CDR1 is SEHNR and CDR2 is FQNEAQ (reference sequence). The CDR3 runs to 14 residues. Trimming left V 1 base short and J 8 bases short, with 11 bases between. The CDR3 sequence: CASSLGHGREKLFF. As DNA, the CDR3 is TGTGCCAGCAGCTTAGGCCATGGGCGGGAAAAACTGTTTTTT. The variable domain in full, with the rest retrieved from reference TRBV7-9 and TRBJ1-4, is DTGVSQNPRHKITKRGQNVTFRCDPISEHNRLYWYRQTLGQGPEFLTYFQNEAQLEKSRLLSDRFSAERPKGSFSTLEIQRTEQGDSAMYLCASSLGHGREKLFFGSGTQLSVL.

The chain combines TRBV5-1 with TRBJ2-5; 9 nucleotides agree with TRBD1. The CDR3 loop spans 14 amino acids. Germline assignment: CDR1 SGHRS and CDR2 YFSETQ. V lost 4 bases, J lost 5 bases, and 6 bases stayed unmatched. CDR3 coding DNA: TGCGCCAGCAGCCAAACAGGGGGCCCCGAGACCCAGTACTTC. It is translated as CASSQTGGPETQYF.

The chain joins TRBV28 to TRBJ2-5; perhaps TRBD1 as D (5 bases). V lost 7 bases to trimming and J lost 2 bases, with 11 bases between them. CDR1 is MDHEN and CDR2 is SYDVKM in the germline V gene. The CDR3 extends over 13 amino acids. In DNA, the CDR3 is TGTGCCAGCACGGACACAATACAAGAGACCCAGTACTTC. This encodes CASTDTIQETQYF.